Reported below is one T cell receptor beta chain. The data are from a study of blood T cell repertoires in COVID-19. CDR3 length: 16 residues. The J segment lost 4 bases and the V segment lost 0 bases, leaving 4 bases of the junction unmatched. Germline CDR1 reads KGHSH; CDR2 reads LQKENI. Data came from immunoSEQ multiplex PCR; TCRdb stores just in-frame clones and leaves some out. The sample consists of fewer than 65,000 clones, about 80% of them appearing once. Source material: peripheral blood. The sequence came from a man aged 55 to 70 with acute or convalescent COVID-19. V is TRBV18 and J is TRBJ2-1; 9 bases align to TRBD1. The CDR3 nucleotides are TGTGCCAGCTCACCACCCCGGGACAGGGTGTACAATGAGCAGTTCTTC. It yields the protein CASSPPRDRVYNEQFF.